Shown below are 26 T cell receptor beta chains from a single sample sequenced in a study of blood T cell repertoires in COVID-19. Here immunoSEQ multiplex PCR was the method, and the copy in TCRdb shows in-frame clones only, minus some. The table records 200,000 or so clones, just over 85% of them present only once. The source material was peripheral blood. The receptors derive from an older man with acute or convalescent COVID-19.

This clone was recorded only once. The chain has TRBV29-1 and TRBJ2-1, with TRBD1 matching 8 bases. V gave up 6 bases and J gave up 6 bases; unmatched junction bases: 10. Germline values: CDR1 SQVTM, CDR2 ANQGSEA. There are 14 residues in the CDR3. In DNA, the CDR3 is TGCAGCGTCACCCAGGGGGCAGTAGGCAATGAGCAGTTCTTC. Residues: CSVTQGAVGNEQFF.

This chain connects TRBV6-6 to TRBJ2-7; a weak D match, TRBD1 (5 bases). Germline-derived CDR1 and CDR2 are MNHNY and SVGAGI (reference sequence). This CDR3 comprises 15 residues. V lost 6 bases to trimming and J lost 6 bases, with 21 bases between them. In DNA form, the CDR3 reads TGTGCCAGCAGCATTCTGGACCAGGGTCGGTCCGAGCAGTACTTC. It specifies CASSILDQGRSEQYF.

The V gene is TRBV6-6, the J gene TRBJ2-2, with D perhaps TRBD1 (6 bases). Looked up from germline, CDR1 is MNHNY and CDR2 is SVGAGI (reference sequence). This CDR3 is 15 amino acids long. V shed 2 bases and J shed 1 base, with 8 bases lying between them. CDR3 bases: TGTGCCAGCAGTTACGGACAGCAGAACACCGGGGAGCTGTTTTTT. It encodes CASSYGQQNTGELFF.

Of note for this clone: One end of the junction varies from germline; a read error may be responsible. This chain joins TRBV7-3 and TRBJ2-5; TRBD2 matches at 10 bases. CDR1 is SGHTA and CDR2 is FQGTGA in the germline V gene. This CDR3 region has 15 residues. CDR3 amino acids: CASSLTSGNRETQYF. CDR3 coding DNA: TGTGCCAGCAGCCTAACTAGCGGGAATAGGGAGACCCAGTACTTC.

The chain joins TRBV27 to TRBJ2-5; 8 bases are a match to TRBD1. The length of the CDR3 is 15 residues. The germline gives CDR1 MNHEY, CDR2 SMNVEV (reference sequence). Germline trimming cut 6 bases from V and 4 bases from J; bases unmatched to any gene: 10. The CDR3 region is CASSGDRSGSETQYF. The CDR3, as DNA: TGTGCCAGCAGCGGGGACAGGTCGGGGTCAGAGACCCAGTACTTC.

This chain uses TRBV5-4 with TRBJ1-1; D is undetermined. Trimming removed 1 base at V and 5 bases at J, with 15 bases between. The germline V gene has CDR1 SGHNT and CDR2 YYREEE (reference sequence). This CDR3 is built from 15 residues. CDR3 sequence: CASSLPGSLGTEAFF. The CDR3 region has the DNA TGTGCCAGCAGCTTGCCGGGGTCCCTGGGGACTGAAGCTTTCTTT.

The chain combines TRBV24-1 with TRBJ2-5, with TRBD1 matching 8 bases. Trimming at V came to 4 bases and at J to 7 bases, leaving 13 bases not matched to a gene. In germline, CDR1 is KGHDR, CDR2 SFDVKD. The CDR3 consists of 16 residues. CDR3 DNA: TGTGCCACCAGTGACCAGGCAACAGGGGGAGGAGGGACCCAGTACTTC. As protein: CATSDQATGGGGTQYF.

The genes are TRBV24-1 and TRBJ1-2, with a possible D match to TRBD1 (6 bases). Trimming cost V 5 bases and J 8 bases, with 11 bases left between them. From germline, CDR1 is KGHDR and CDR2 SFDVKD. The CDR3 loop spans 12 amino acids. This chain's CDR3 is CATSGTGSGYTF. DNA of the CDR3: TGTGCCACCAGTGGCACAGGGAGCGGCTACACCTTC.

This clone was observed once. This chain connects TRBV7-4 to TRBJ2-1, with 8 positions matching TRBD2. There are 16 residues in the CDR3. Germline V gene sequence: CDR1 SGHVT, CDR2 SQSDAQ. Trimming at V came to 5 bases and at J to 0 bases, leaving 6 bases not matched to a gene. The CDR3 reads CASSTRTSSSYNEQFF. CDR3 bases: TGTGCCAGCAGCACCAGGACTAGCAGCTCCTACAATGAGCAGTTCTTC.

This chain uses TRBV11-2 with TRBJ2-7; D gene unclear. This CDR3 is 15 amino acids long. Germline V gene lookup returns CDR1 SGHAT and CDR2 FQNNGV. Trimming shortened V by 3 bases and J by 3 bases, and 15 bases separated the two germline ends. This CDR3 reads CASSFTGSSVYEQYF. The CDR3 nucleotides are TGTGCCAGCAGCTTTACGGGTTCTTCTGTCTACGAGCAGTACTTC.

In this sample, this clone turned up a few times. V is TRBV4-1 and J is TRBJ2-7, with 7 bases lining up with TRBD2. The CDR3 runs 17 residues. V dropped 0 bases and J dropped 4; count of bases not matched to a gene: 12. The germline gives CDR1 MGHRA, CDR2 YSYEKL. In DNA, the CDR3 is TGCGCCAGCAGCCAAGACTGGGAGGGCGCGGGATCGTACGAGCAGTACTTC. As protein: CASSQDWEGAGSYEQYF.

About this clone: Other DNA sequences in this sample translate to the same CDR3. V gene TRBV7-3 combines with J gene TRBJ1-1; D is uncertain. Trimming removed 0 bases at V and 2 bases at J, with 4 bases between. The CDR3 has 13 amino acids. Germline lookup yields CDR1 SGHTA and CDR2 FQGTGA. CDR3 in amino acids: CASSLTANTEAFF. In nucleotides, the CDR3 is TGTGCCAGCAGCTTAACGGCCAACACTGAAGCTTTCTTT.

V is TRBV7-2 and J is TRBJ2-3, with 8 bases identical to TRBD1. This CDR3 is 15 amino acids long. V lost 1 base, J lost 4 bases, and 4 bases stayed unmatched. Germline assignment: CDR1 SGHTA and CDR2 FQGNSA. The CDR3 reads CASSLGGQGADTQYF. The CDR3 nucleotides read TGTGCCAGCAGCTTAGGAGGACAGGGTGCAGATACGCAGTATTTT.

Turning to this clone: The sample holds other DNA sequences that translate to the same CDR3. The chain is built from TRBV7-9 and TRBJ2-3; TRBD2 is a possible D gene (5 bases). Germline V gene data show CDR1 as SEHNR and CDR2 as FQNEAQ (reference sequence). The CDR3 runs to 14 residues. Between the trimmed V and J ends, which lost 5 bases and 2 bases, there was a span of 11 bases. Here the CDR3 DNA reads TGTGCCAGCAGCCCTAGGACTGTCACAGATACGCAGTATTTT. Its translation: CASSPRTVTDTQYF. Based on the CDR3 plus reference TRBV7-9 and TRBJ2-3, the full variable domain is DTGVSQNPRHKITKRGQNVTFRCDPISEHNRLYWYRQTLGQGPEFLTYFQNEAQLEKSRLLSDRFSAERPKGSFSTLEIQRTEQGDSAMYLCASSPRTVTDTQYFGPGTRLTVL.

V gene TRBV11-2 combines with J gene TRBJ1-4, with TRBD1 as a possible D gene (5 bases). Germline V gives CDR1 SGHAT, CDR2 FQNNGV. V lost 5 bases to trimming and J lost 8 bases, with 15 bases between them. This CDR3 is built from 14 residues. CDR3: CASSPQGYSEKLFF. In DNA form, the CDR3 reads TGTGCCAGCAGCCCGCAGGGATACAGCGAAAAACTGTTTTTT.

The V call is TRBV2, the J call TRBJ2-7; 12 bases match TRBD2. This CDR3 has 18 amino acids. The germline CDR1 and CDR2 sequences are SNHLY and FYNNEI. V lost 3 bases, J lost 4 bases, and 13 bases stayed unmatched. For the CDR3, the DNA is TGTGCCAGCAGTGAGCAGAGGCTAGCGGGAGGGAGTAGGTACGAGCAGTACTTC. It translates to CASSEQRLAGGSRYEQYF.

The gene calls are TRBV3-1 (or the pseudogene TRBV3-2) and TRBJ2-5; D unresolved. Per the germline V gene, CDR1 is LGHDT and CDR2 is YNNKEL (reference sequence). This CDR3 region has 12 residues. The germline V and J ends were trimmed by 0 bases and 6 bases, with 5 bases remaining between them. CDR3 amino acids: CASSQDLKTQYF. The DNA for the CDR3 is TGTGCCAGCAGCCAAGATCTAAAGACCCAGTACTTC.

J is TRBJ2-7 and V is TRBV7-2; possibly TRBD2 for D (6 bases). The V end lost 5 bases, the J end lost 2 bases, and 13 bases lay between the germline ends. The germline V gene has CDR1 SGHTA and CDR2 FQGNSA. The CDR3 is 14 residues long. CDR3 nucleotides: TGTGCCAGCAGCCCGAGTAGCGGACCCTACGAGCAGTACGTC. It is translated as CASSPSSGPYEQYV.

This clone was detected a few times. The gene calls are TRBV11-3 and TRBJ1-1; TRBD1 matches 9 bases. The CDR3 totals 15 residues. With 5 bases clipped from V and 1 base from J, the junction kept 5 bases outside the gene matches. The germline V gene encodes CDR1 SGHNT and CDR2 YENEEA. The CDR3 loop is CASSPRTGANTEAFF. The CDR3, as DNA: TGTGCCAGCAGCCCCCGGACAGGGGCGAACACTGAAGCTTTCTTT. Combining the CDR3 with reference TRBV11-3 and TRBJ1-1 gives the whole variable domain EAGVVQSPRYKIIEKKQPVAFWCNPISGHNTLYWYLQNLGQGPELLIRYENEEAVDDSQLPKDRFSAERLKGVDSTLKIQPAELGDSAVYLCASSPRTGANTEAFFGQGTRLTVV.

This clone appeared a few times. The chain is built from TRBV7-2 and TRBJ2-1, with 13 positions matching TRBD2. V shed 1 base and J 5 bases; nucleotides not matched to a gene: 2. The CDR3 loop spans 16 amino acids. CDR1 and CDR2 (germline): SGHTA, FQGNSA. Here the CDR3 DNA reads TGTGCCAGCAGCTTAGGCGGACTAGCGGGAGACAATGAGCAGTTCTTC. Translating gives CASSLGGLAGDNEQFF. Full variable domain (rest looked up from reference TRBV7-2 and TRBJ2-1): GAGVSQSPSNKVTEKGKDVELRCDPISGHTALYWYRQSLGQGLEFLIYFQGNSAPDKSGLPSDRFSAERTGGSVSTLTIQRTQQEDSAVYLCASSLGGLAGDNEQFFGPGTRLTVL.

J is TRBJ1-2 and V is TRBV20-1, with TRBD1 matching over 7 bases. V shed 6 bases and J 4 bases; nucleotides not matched to a gene: 14. The length of the CDR3 is 15 residues. CDR1 and CDR2 from the germline V gene are DFQATT and SNEGSKA (reference sequence). CDR3 protein: CSASGGQGGTYGYTF. For the CDR3, the DNA is TGCAGTGCGAGTGGGGGCCAAGGGGGCACCTATGGCTACACCTTC.

The rearrangement uses TRBV19 and TRBJ2-7, with 7 bases fitting TRBD2. The germline V gene has CDR1 LNHDA and CDR2 SQIVND (reference sequence). CDR3 length: 14 residues. V shed 8 bases, J shed 1 base, and the junction held 8 bases outside the gene matches. The DNA for the CDR3 is TGTGCCAGTTCTTTTGGGACTATATCCTACGAGCAGTACTTC. As protein: CASSFGTISYEQYF.

This chain joins TRBV28 and TRBJ2-7; 9 nucleotides match TRBD1. CDR1 and CDR2 from the germline V gene are MDHEN and SYDVKM. This CDR3 region has 15 residues. With V trimmed by 6 bases and J by 3 bases, 9 bases remained unmatched. The CDR3 here is CASRSDRGSHYEQYF. The CDR3 region has the DNA TGTGCCAGCAGGTCTGACAGGGGGAGTCACTACGAGCAGTACTTC.

The V and J genes are TRBV21-1 and TRBJ1-2; the D call of TRBD1 is as the table states it, not checked on the DNA. TRBV21-1 is deemed a pseudogene. The CDR3 contains 17 residues. As DNA, the CDR3 is TGTGCCAGCAGCAGAGTTAACAGGGGAGATGGAGACTATGGCTACACCTTC. It codes for CASSRVNRGDGDYGYTF.

A few counts support this clone. J is TRBJ2-7 and V is TRBV3-1 (or the pseudogene TRBV3-2); D is possibly TRBD2 (6 bases). The CDR3 runs to 15 residues. The germline V gene encodes CDR1 LGHDT and CDR2 YNNKEL (reference sequence). Trimming removed 2 bases from V and 6 bases from J, with 17 bases in between. The CDR3 DNA follows: TGTGCCAGCAGCCAACAAATAACCCAGGGAGGCGAGCAGTACTTC. The encoded protein is CASSQQITQGGEQYF.

The chain is built from TRBV28 and TRBJ1-2, with TRBD1 matching over 9 bases. Trimming took 6 bases from V and 3 from J; bases not matched to a gene: 5. The V gene's germline CDR1 is MDHEN and CDR2 SYDVKM. The CDR3 contains 14 residues. This chain's CDR3 is CASSPGQGYYGYTF. The DNA of the CDR3 is TGTGCCAGCAGCCCAGGACAGGGGTACTATGGCTACACCTTC.